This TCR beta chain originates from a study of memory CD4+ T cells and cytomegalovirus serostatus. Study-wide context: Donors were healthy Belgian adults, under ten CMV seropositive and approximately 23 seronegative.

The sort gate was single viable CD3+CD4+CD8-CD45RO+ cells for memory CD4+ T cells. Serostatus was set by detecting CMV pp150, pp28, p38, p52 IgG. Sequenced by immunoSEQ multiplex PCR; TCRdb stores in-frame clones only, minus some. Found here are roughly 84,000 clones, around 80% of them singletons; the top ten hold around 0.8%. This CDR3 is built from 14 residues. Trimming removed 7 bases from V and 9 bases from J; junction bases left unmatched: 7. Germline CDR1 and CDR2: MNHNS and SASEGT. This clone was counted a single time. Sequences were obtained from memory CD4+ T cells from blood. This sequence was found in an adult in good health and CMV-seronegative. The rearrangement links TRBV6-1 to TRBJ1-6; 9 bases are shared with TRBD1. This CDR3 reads CASTPDRGFSPLHF. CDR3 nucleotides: TGTGCCAGCACCCCGGACAGGGGTTTTTCACCCCTCCACTTT.